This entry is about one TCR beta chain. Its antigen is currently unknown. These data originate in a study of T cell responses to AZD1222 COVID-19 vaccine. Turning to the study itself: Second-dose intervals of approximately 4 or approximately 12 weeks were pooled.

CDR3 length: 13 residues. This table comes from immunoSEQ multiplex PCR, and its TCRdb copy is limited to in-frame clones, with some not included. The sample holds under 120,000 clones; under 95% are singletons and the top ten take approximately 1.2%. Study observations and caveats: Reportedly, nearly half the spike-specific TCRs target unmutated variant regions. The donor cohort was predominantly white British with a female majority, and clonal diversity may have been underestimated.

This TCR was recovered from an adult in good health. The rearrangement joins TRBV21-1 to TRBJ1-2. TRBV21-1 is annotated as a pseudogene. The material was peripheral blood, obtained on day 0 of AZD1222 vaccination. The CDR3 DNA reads TGTGCCAGCAGCAAAGAAGGACCATATGGCTACACCTTC. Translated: CASSKEGPYGYTF.